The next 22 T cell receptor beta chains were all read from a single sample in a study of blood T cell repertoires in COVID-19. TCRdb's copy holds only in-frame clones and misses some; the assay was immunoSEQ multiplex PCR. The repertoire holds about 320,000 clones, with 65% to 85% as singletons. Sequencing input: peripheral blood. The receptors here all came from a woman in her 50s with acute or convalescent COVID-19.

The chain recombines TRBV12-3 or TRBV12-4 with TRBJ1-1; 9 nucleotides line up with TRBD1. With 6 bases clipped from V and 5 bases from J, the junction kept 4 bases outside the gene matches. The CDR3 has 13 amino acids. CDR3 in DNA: TGTGCCAGCAGGGGACAGGGCTTTACTGAAGCTTTCTTT. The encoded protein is CASRGQGFTEAFF.

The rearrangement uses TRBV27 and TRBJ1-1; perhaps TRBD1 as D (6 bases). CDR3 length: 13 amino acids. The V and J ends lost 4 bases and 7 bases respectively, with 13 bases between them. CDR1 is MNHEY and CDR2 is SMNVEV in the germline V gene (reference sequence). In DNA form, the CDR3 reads TGTGCCAGCAGTTCACGAGGGGGAAATGAAGCTTTCTTT. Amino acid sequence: CASSSRGGNEAFF.

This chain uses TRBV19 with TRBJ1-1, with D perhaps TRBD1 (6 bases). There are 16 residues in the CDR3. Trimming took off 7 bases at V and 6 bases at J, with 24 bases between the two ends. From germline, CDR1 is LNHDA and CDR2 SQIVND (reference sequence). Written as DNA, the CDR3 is TGTGCCAGTAACGACCCTCACGGGGGGCGGTTGGCTGAAGCTTTCTTT. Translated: CASNDPHGGRLAEAFF.

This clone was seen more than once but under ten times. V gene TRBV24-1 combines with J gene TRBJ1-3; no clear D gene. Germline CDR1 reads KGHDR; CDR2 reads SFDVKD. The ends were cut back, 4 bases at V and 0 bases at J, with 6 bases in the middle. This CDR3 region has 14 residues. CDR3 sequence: CATSETGSGNTIYF. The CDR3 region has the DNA TGTGCCACCAGTGAGACGGGCTCTGGAAACACCATATATTTT.

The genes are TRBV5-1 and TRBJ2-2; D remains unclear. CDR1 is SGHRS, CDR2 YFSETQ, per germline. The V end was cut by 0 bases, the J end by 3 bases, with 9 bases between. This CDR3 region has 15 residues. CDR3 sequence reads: CASSLEAGDTGELFF. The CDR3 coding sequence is TGCGCCAGCAGCTTGGAGGCAGGTGACACCGGGGAGCTGTTTTTT.

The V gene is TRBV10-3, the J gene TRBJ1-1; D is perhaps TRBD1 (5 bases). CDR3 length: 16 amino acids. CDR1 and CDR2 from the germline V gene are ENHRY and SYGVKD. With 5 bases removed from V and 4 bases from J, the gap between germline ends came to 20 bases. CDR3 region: CAISRAPGQEGTEAFF. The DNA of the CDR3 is TGTGCCATCAGTCGAGCCCCAGGGCAGGAAGGCACTGAAGCTTTCTTT.

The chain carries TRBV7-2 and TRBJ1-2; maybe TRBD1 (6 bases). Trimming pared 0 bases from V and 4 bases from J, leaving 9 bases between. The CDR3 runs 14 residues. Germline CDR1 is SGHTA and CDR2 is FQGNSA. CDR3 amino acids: CASSLAGGSYGYTF. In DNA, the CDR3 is TGTGCCAGCAGCTTAGCAGGGGGAAGCTATGGCTACACCTTC.

DNA for the CDR3: TGTGCCAGCAGTTTACAGGGGTCCACTAATGAAAAACTGTTTTTT. It yields the protein CASSLQGSTNEKLFF. The V and J genes are TRBV28 and TRBJ1-4; D perhaps matches TRBD1 (6 bases). Trimming took off 2 bases at V and 2 bases at J, with 9 bases between the two ends. In germline, CDR1 is MDHEN, CDR2 SYDVKM. This CDR3 is built from 15 residues.

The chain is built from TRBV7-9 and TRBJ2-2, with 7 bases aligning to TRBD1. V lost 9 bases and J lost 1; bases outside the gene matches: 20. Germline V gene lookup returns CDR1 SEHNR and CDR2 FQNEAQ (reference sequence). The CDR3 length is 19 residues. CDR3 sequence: CASPPSLMVGQMNTGELFF. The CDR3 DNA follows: TGTGCCAGTCCCCCAAGCCTGATGGTGGGACAGATGAACACCGGGGAGCTGTTTTTT. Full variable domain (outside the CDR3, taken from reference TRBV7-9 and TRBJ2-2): DTGVSQNPRHKITKRGQNVTFRCDPISEHNRLYWYRQTLGQGPEFLTYFQNEAQLEKSRLLSDRFSAERPKGSFSTLEIQRTEQGDSAMYLCASPPSLMVGQMNTGELFFGEGSRLTVL.

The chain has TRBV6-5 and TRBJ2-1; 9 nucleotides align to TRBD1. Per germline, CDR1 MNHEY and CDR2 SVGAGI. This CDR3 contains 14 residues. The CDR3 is CATGTGSLRNEQFF. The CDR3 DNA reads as TGTGCTACCGGGACAGGGTCATTACGGAATGAGCAGTTCTTC.

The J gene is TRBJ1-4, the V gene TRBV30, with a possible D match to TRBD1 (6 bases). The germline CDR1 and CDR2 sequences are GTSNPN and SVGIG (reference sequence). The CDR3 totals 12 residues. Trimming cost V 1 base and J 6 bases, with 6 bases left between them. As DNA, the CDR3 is TGTGCCTGGAGTGACAGGGATGAAAAACTGTTTTTT. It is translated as CAWSDRDEKLFF.

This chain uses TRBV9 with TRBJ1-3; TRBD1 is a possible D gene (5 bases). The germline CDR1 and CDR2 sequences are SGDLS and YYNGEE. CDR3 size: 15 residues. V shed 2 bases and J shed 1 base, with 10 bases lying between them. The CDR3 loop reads CASSVTGASGNTIYF. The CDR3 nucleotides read TGTGCCAGCAGCGTTACAGGAGCTTCTGGAAACACCATATATTTT. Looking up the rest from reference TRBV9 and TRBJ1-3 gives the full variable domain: DSGVTQTPKHLITATGQRVTLRCSPRSGDLSVYWYQQSLDQGLQFLIQYYNGEERAKGNILERFSAQQFPDLHSELNLSSLELGDSALYFCASSVTGASGNTIYFGEGSWLTVV.

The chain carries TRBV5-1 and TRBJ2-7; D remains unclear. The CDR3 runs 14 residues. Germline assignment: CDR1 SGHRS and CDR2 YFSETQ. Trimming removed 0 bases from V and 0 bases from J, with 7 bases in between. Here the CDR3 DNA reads TGCGCCAGCAGCTTGGACAGTACCTCCTACGAGCAGTACGTC. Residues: CASSLDSTSYEQYV.

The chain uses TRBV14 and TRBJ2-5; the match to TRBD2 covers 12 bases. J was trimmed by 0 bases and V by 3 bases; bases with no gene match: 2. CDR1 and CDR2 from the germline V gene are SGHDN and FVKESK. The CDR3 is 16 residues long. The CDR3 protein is CASSQWTSGDQETQYF. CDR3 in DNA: TGTGCCAGCAGCCAGTGGACTAGCGGGGACCAAGAGACCCAGTACTTC.

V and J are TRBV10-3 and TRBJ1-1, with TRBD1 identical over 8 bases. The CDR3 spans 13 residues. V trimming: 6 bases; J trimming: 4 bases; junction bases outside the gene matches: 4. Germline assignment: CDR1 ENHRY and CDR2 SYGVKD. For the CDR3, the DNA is TGTGCCATCAGGTTTGACAGGGGCACTGAAGCTTTCTTT. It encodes CAIRFDRGTEAFF.

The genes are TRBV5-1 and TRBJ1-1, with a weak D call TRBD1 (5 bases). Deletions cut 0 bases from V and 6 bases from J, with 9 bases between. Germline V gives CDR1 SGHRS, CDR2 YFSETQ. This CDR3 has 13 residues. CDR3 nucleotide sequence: TGCGCCAGCAGCTTGGGACAGTTTTCTGAAGCTTTCTTT. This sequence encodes CASSLGQFSEAFF.

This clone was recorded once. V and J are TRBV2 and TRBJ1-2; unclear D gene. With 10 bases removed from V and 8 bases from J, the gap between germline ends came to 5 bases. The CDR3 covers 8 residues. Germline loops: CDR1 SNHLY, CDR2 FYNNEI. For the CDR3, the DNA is TGTGCCACCGGGGGCTACACCTTC. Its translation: CATGGYTF.

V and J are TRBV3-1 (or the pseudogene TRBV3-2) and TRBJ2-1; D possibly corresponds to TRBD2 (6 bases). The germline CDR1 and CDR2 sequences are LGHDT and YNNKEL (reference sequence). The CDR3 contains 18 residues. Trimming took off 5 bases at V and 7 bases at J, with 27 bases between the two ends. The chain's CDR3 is CASSLRRTSWGDTNEQFF. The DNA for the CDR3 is TGTGCCAGCAGCTTACGGCGCACTAGCTGGGGGGATACGAATGAGCAGTTCTTC.

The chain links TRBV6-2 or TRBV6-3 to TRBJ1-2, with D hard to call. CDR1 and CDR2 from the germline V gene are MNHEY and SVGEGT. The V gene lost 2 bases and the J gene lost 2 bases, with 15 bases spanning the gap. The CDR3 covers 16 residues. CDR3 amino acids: CASSYPTVNGNYGYTF. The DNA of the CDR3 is TGTGCCAGCAGTTACCCGACTGTAAACGGGAACTATGGCTACACCTTC.

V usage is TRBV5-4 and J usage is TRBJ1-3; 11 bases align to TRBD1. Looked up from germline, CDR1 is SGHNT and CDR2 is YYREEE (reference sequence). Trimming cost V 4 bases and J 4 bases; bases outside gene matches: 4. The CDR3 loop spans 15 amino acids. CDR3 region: CASSRGQGDGNTIYF. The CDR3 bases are TGTGCCAGCAGCAGGGGACAGGGGGACGGAAACACCATATATTTT.

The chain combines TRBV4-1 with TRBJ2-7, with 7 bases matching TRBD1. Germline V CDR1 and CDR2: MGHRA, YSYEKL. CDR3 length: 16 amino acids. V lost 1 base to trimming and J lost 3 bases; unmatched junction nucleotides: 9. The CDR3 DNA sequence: TGCGCCAGCAGCCAAGGCCAAGGGGGCAGAGGCTACGAGCAGTACTTC. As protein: CASSQGQGGRGYEQYF.

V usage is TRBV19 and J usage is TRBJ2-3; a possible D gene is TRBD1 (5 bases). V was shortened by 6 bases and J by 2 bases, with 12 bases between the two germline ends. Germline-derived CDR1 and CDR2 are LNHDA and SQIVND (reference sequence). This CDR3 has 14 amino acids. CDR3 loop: CASRVTEFTDTQYF. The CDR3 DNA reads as TGTGCCAGTAGGGTGACAGAGTTCACAGATACGCAGTATTTT.